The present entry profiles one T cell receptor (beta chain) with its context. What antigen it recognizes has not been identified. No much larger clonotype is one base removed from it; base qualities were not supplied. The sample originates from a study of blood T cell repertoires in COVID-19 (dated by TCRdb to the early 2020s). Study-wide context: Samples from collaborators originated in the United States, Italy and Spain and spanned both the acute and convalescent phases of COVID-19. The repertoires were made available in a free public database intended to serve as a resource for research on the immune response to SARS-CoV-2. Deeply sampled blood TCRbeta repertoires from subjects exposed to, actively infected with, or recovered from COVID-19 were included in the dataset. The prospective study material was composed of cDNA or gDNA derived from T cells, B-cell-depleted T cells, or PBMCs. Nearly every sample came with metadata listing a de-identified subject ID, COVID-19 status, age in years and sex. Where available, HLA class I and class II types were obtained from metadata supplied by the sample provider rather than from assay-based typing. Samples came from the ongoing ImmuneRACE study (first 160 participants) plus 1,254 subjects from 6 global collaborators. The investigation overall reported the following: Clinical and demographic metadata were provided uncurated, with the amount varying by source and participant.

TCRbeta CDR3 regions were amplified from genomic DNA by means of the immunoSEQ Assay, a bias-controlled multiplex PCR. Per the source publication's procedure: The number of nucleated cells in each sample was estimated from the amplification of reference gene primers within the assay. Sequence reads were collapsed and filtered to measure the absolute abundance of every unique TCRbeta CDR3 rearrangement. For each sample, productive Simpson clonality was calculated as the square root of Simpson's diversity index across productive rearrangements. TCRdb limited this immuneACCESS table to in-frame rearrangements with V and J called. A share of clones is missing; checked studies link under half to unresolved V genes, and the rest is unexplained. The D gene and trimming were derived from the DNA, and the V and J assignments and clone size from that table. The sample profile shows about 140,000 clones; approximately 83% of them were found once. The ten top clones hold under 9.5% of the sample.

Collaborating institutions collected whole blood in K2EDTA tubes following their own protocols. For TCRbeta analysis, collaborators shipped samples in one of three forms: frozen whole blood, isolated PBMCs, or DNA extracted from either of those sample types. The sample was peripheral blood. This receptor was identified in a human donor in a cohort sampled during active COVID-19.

The nucleotide sequence is TGCGCCAGCAGCTGGGCGGGTGCGGCTAATGAAAAACTGTTTTTT. Its translation is CASSWAGAANEKLFF. The chain is encoded by TRBV5-1 joined to TRBJ1-4; there is no confident call for the D gene. The trim is 3 bases for V and 3 bases for J, with a gap of 12 bases between the germline ends. From a lookup of the germline V gene, CDR1 and CDR2 are SGHRS and YFSETQ. Taken from cysteine to phenylalanine, the CDR3 has 15 residues. CDR3 DNA is the only sequence kept; it has 45 bases, read in frame from the first base.